This TCR beta chain emerged from a study of blood T cell repertoires in COVID-19. The V gene lost 5 bases and the J gene lost 5 bases, with 10 bases spanning the gap. This CDR3 has 12 amino acids. CDR1 and CDR2 (germline): SGHKS, YYEKEE (reference sequence). Profiled with immunoSEQ multiplex PCR; TCRdb holds only in-frame clones, not every one. The sample comprises fewer than 250,000 clones, approximately 80% of which are singletons, and over 3.5% rests with the top ten. This chain joins TRBV5-5 and TRBJ1-2; D perhaps matches TRBD1 (5 bases). This clonotype was sampled from a woman in her 70s with acute or convalescent COVID-19. Sequencing was carried out using peripheral blood. The DNA for the CDR3 is TGTGCCAGCAGTGACAGTTCTTATGGCTACACCTTC. Its protein is CASSDSSYGYTF. Supplemented by reference TRBV5-5 and TRBJ1-2, the full variable domain reads DAGVTQSPTHLIKTRGQQVTLRCSPISGHKSVSWYQQVLGQGPQFIFQYYEKEERGRGNFPDRFSARQFPNYSSELNVNALLLGDSALYLCASSDSSYGYTFGSGTRLTVV.